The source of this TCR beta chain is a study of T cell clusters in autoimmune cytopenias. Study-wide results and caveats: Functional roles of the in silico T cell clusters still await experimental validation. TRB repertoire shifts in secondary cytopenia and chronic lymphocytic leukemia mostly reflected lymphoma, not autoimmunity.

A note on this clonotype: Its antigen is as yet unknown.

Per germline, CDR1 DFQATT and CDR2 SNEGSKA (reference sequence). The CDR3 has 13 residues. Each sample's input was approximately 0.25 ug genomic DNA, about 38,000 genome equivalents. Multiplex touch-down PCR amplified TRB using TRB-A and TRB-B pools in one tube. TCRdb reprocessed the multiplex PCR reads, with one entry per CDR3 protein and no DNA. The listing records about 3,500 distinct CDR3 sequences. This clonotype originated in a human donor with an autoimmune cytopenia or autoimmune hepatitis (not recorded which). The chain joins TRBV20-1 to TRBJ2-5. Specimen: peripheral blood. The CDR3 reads CSARSVWEETQYF.